A single sample is the source of the 15 T cell receptor beta chains below, sequenced in a study of beta chain features in type 1 diabetes. Every isolated RNA sample was fully reverse transcribed, so sequencing captured expressed TCRB transcripts. TCRdb's copy holds only in-frame clones and misses some; the assay was immunoSEQ multiplex PCR. The sample lists about 270,000 clones, roughly 14% occurring once. The sequencing input was naive CD4+ T cells from blood. The receptors derive from a woman aged 40 to 49 in good health.

The V call is TRBV7-9, the J call TRBJ2-7; maybe TRBD2 (5 bases). Per the germline V gene, CDR1 is SEHNR and CDR2 is FQNEAQ (reference sequence). This CDR3 spans 14 amino acids. V was clipped by 4 bases and J by 2 bases, with 12 bases between them. The CDR3 sequence is CASSSTPGTYEQYF. CDR3 DNA: TGTGCCAGCAGCTCGACCCCCGGGACCTACGAGCAGTACTTC.

This clone showed up just a few times. The V and J genes are TRBV5-1 and TRBJ1-2, with 9 bases fitting TRBD1. V shed 4 bases, J shed 6 bases, and the junction held 7 bases outside the gene matches. CDR1 and CDR2 (germline): SGHRS, YFSETQ. This CDR3 spans 14 amino acids. The CDR3 here is CASSGDRDLNGYTF. The CDR3 DNA is TGCGCCAGCAGCGGGGACAGGGATTTGAATGGCTACACCTTC.

The rearrangement uses TRBV4-2 and TRBJ2-5; 11 bases line up with TRBD2. The V and J ends lost 0 bases and 4 bases, in that order; junction bases with no gene match: 7. In germline, CDR1 is LGHNA, CDR2 YNFKEQ. The CDR3 totals 17 residues. The CDR3 sequence is CASSQDVAGGLLETQYF. The CDR3 DNA sequence: TGTGCCAGCAGCCAAGATGTAGCGGGGGGGCTCTTAGAGACCCAGTACTTC.

This clone was observed a few times. This chain uses TRBV29-1 with TRBJ1-1, with D unclear. The CDR3 totals 14 residues. Germline CDR1 is SQVTM and CDR2 is ANQGSEA. Trimming left V 7 bases short and J 4 bases short, with 19 bases between. CDR3 sequence reads: CSAALGRLATEAFF. CDR3 bases: TGCAGCGCAGCACTTGGGAGGTTGGCCACTGAAGCTTTCTTT.

The chain couples TRBV7-2 to TRBJ1-1, with TRBD1 as a possible D gene (5 bases). The CDR3 length is 13 residues. Per germline, CDR1 SGHTA and CDR2 FQGNSA. V was cut by 5 bases and J by 7 bases, with 14 bases left in between. Written as DNA, the CDR3 is TGTGCCAGCAGCCCCCCCGGGGGGGGTGAAGCTTTCTTT. It translates to CASSPPGGGEAFF.

This clone was detected a few times. V is TRBV11-2 and J is TRBJ2-6, with 7 bases fitting TRBD2. Looked up from germline, CDR1 is SGHAT and CDR2 is FQNNGV. CDR3 length: 17 residues. Losses at the gene ends were 5 bases for V and 2 bases for J; bases not matched to a gene: 9. CDR3 nucleotides: TGTGCCAGCAGCCCCGCCGTGGGGACTACTGGGGCCAACGTCCTGACTTTC. Translation: CASSPAVGTTGANVLTF.

A few counts support this clone. CDR3 protein: CASSSRQVEGYTF. For the CDR3, the DNA is TGCGCCAGCAGCTCGAGACAGGTTGAAGGCTACACCTTC. The chain has TRBV5-1 and TRBJ1-2; D is possibly TRBD1 (6 bases). The germline V and J ends were trimmed by 3 bases and 8 bases, with 14 bases remaining between them. CDR3 length equals 13 residues. From germline, CDR1 is SGHRS and CDR2 YFSETQ. The variable domain in full, completed from reference TRBV5-1 and TRBJ1-2, reads KAGVTQTPRYLIKTRGQQVTLSCSPISGHRSVSWYQQTPGQGLQFLFEYFSETQRNKGNFPGRFSGRQFSNSRSEMNVSTLELGDSALYLCASSSRQVEGYTFGSGTRLTVV.

This clone has a handful of counts. This chain connects TRBV19 to TRBJ2-3; no firm D call. There are 14 residues in the CDR3. Germline V CDR1 and CDR2: LNHDA, SQIVND (reference sequence). Trimming left V 3 bases short and J 4 bases short, with 11 bases between. The CDR3 bases are TGTGCCAGTAGTATCTTCAGCAGCGCAGATACGCAGTATTTT. This encodes CASSIFSSADTQYF.

This chain joins TRBV5-4 and TRBJ2-5, with TRBD1 as a possible D gene (5 bases). Germline V lookup: CDR1 SGHNT, CDR2 YYREEE (reference sequence). Trimming removed 4 bases at V and 2 bases at J, with 12 bases between. The CDR3 has 14 amino acids. CDR3 residues: CASSTSQAQETQYF. The CDR3 DNA reads as TGTGCCAGCAGCACCTCACAGGCGCAAGAGACCCAGTACTTC.

The V and J genes are TRBV7-8 and TRBJ2-1, with 9 nucleotides matching TRBD1. This CDR3 is built from 16 residues. With V trimmed by 5 bases and J by 5 bases, 10 bases remained unmatched. CDR1 and CDR2 (germline): SGHVS, FQNEAQ. CDR3 DNA: TGTGCCAGCAGCCTGGATGCCGGGACAGGGAACAATGAGCAGTTCTTC. Its protein product is CASSLDAGTGNNEQFF.

This clone was seen only a few times. The J gene is TRBJ2-5, the V gene TRBV5-1, with 8 positions matching TRBD2. The CDR3 has 15 residues. The germline V gene has CDR1 SGHRS and CDR2 YFSETQ. V shed 0 bases, J shed 5 bases, and the junction held 6 bases outside the gene matches. The CDR3 DNA reads TGCGCCAGCAGCTTGGCCTGGCCGGGAGGGGAGACCCAGTACTTC. Translating it yields CASSLAWPGGETQYF.

This clone came up a few times. The chain carries TRBV7-9 and TRBJ1-5; D uncertain. The CDR3 covers 15 residues. Trimming stripped 5 bases from V and 7 bases from J, with 18 bases between. From germline, CDR1 is SEHNR and CDR2 FQNEAQ (reference sequence). The CDR3 DNA reads as TGTGCCAGCAGCCGCGAGGTGGGTGGGAGCCAGCCCCAGCATTTT. This encodes CASSREVGGSQPQHF.

This chain uses TRBV10-3 with TRBJ2-1, with 9 bases matching TRBD2. Looked up from germline, CDR1 is ENHRY and CDR2 is SYGVKD. The CDR3 is 17 residues long. V lost 2 bases, J lost 7 bases, and 12 bases stayed unmatched. The CDR3 here is CAISEINPGLALNEQFF. The CDR3 nucleotides read TGTGCCATCAGTGAGATAAATCCGGGACTAGCCCTAAATGAGCAGTTCTTC.

This clone was counted only a few times. This sample includes further DNA sequences coding for the same CDR3. The rearrangement uses TRBV11-2 and TRBJ2-3; 9 nucleotides match TRBD2. J lost 7 bases, V lost 7 bases, and 18 bases had no gene match. In germline, CDR1 is SGHAT, CDR2 FQNNGV. The CDR3 has 17 residues. The CDR3, as DNA: TGTGCCAGCACCCTTGGCCGGGCGGGGGGGCGCTGGTATACGCAGTATTTT. Translated, it gives CASTLGRAGGRWYTQYF.

This clone was observed a handful of times. CDR3 DNA sequence: TGTGCCAGCAGTTTATCGAGGTCCGAGGGGAGGGTACACGAGCAGTACTTC. Its protein is CASSLSRSEGRVHEQYF. The rearrangement joins TRBV27 to TRBJ2-7; TRBD2 matches at 7 bases. J lost 5 bases, V lost 0 bases, and 13 bases had no gene match. The CDR3 consists of 17 residues. The germline V gene has CDR1 MNHEY and CDR2 SMNVEV (reference sequence).